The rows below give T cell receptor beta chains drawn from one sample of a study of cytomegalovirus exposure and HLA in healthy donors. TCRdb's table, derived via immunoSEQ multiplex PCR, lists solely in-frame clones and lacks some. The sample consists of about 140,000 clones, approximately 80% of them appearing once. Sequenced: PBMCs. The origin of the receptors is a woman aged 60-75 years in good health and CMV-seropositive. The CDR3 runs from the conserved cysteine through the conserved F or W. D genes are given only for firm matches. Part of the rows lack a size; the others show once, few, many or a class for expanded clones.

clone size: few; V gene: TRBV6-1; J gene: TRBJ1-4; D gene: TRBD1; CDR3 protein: CASKTGGNEKLFF; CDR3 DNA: TGTGCCAGCAAAACAGGGGGTAATGAAAAACTGTTTTTT
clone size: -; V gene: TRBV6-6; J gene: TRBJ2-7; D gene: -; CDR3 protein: CASSYYSSYEQYF; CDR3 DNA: TGTGCCAGCAGTTATTATAGCTCCTACGAGCAGTACTTC
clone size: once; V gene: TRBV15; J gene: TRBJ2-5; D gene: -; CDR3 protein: CATSLIDRTQETQYF; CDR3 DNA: TGTGCCACCAGCCTTATTGACAGGACACAAGAGACCCAGTACTTC
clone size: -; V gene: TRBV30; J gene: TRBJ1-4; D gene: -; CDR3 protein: CAWSGGAGSKKLFF; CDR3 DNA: TGTGCCTGGAGCGGTGGAGCAGGGTCGAAAAAACTGTTTTTT
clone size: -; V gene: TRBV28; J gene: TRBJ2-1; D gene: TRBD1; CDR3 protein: CASSSAGTGFYNEQFF; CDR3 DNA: TGTGCCAGCAGCTCCGCCGGGACAGGGTTTTACAATGAGCAGTTCTTC
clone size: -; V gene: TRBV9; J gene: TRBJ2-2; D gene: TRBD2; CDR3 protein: CASSVGVSGSGTGELFF; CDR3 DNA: TGTGCCAGCAGCGTCGGGGTTAGCGGGAGTGGGACCGGGGAGCTGTTTTTT
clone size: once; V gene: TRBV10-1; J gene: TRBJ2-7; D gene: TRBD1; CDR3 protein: CASSPSGQASSYEQYF; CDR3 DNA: TGCGCCAGCAGCCCCTCAGGACAGGCTAGCTCCTACGAGCAGTACTTC
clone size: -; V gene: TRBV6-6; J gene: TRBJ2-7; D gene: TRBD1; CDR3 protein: CASSRDRGLHEQYF; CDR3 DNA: TGTGCCAGCAGTCGGGACAGGGGGCTCCACGAGCAGTACTTC
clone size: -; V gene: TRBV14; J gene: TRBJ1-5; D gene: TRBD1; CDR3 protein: CASSPDWTGAKHF; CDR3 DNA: TGTGCCAGCAGCCCCGATTGGACAGGAGCCAAGCATTTT
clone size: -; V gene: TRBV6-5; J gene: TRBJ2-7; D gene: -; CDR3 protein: CASSYSRGSYEQYF; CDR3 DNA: TGTGCCAGCAGTTACTCAAGGGGATCCTACGAGCAGTACTTC
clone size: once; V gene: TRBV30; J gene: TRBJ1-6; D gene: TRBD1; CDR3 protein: CAWSLGQGGSPLHF; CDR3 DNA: TGTGCCTGGAGTTTAGGGCAGGGGGGTTCACCCCTCCACTTT
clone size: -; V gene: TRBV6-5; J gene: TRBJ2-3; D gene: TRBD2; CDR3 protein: CASSLGLADTQYF; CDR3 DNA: TGTGCCAGCAGTTTGGGACTAGCGGATACGCAGTATTTT
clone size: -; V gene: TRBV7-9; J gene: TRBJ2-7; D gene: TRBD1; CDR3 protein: CASSPSGQPYEQYF; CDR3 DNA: TGTGCCAGCAGCCCCTCGGGACAGCCTTACGAGCAGTACTTC
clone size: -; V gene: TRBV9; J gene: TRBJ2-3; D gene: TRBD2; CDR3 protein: CASSVAMAGGNTDTQYF; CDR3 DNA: TGTGCCAGCAGCGTGGCTATGGCGGGAGGGAACACAGATACGCAGTATTTT
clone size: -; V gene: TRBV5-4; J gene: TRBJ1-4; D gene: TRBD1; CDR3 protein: CASSSGQGVTTNEKLFF; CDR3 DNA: TGTGCCAGCAGCTCCGGACAGGGGGTAACAACTAATGAAAAACTGTTTTTT
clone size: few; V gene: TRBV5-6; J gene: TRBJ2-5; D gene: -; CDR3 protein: CASSSRETQYF; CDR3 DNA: TGTGCCAGCAGCTCCCGGGAGACCCAGTACTTC
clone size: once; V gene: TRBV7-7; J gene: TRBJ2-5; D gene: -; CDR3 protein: CASSLARGSQETQYF; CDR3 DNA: TGTGCTAGCAGCTTAGCCCGGGGATCACAAGAGACCCAGTACTTC
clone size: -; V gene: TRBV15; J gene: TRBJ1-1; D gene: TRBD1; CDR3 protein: CATSTDRGNTEAFF; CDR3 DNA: TGTGCCACCAGTACTGACAGGGGGAACACTGAAGCTTTCTTT
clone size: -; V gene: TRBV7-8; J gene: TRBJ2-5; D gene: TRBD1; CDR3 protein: CASSLTGVETQYF; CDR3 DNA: TGTGCCAGCAGCCTAACAGGGGTGGAGACCCAGTACTTC
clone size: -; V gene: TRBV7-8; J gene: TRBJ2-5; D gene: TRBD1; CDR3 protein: CASSLGAGGQETQYF; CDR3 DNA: TGTGCCAGCAGCTTAGGCGCAGGGGGCCAAGAGACCCAGTACTTC
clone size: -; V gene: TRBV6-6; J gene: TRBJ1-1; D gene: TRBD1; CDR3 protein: CASSVTGYTEAFF; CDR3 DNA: TGTGCCAGCAGTGTGACAGGGTATACTGAAGCTTTCTTT
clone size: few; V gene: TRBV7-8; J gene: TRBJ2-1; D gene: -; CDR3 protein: CASSWRVGAYNEQFF; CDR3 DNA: TGTGCCAGCAGCTGGAGGGTGGGGGCCTACAATGAGCAGTTCTTC
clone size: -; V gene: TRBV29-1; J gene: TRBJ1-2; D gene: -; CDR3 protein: CSVANRQVKDYGYTF; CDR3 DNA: TGCAGCGTAGCAAACCGACAGGTCAAAGACTATGGCTACACCTTC
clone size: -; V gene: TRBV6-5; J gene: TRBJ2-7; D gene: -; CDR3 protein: CASRRDRGTYEQYF; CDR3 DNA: TGTGCCAGCAGGCGGGACCGAGGAACCTACGAGCAGTACTTC
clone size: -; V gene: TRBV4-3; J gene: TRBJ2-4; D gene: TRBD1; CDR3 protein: CASSPGGDLKNIQYF; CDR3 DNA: TGCGCCAGCAGCCCAGGGGGCGACCTTAAAAACATTCAGTACTTC
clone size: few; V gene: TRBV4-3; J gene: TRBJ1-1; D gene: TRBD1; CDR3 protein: CASSQGVRGRTEAFF; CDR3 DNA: TGCGCCAGCAGCCAAGGGGTCAGGGGGAGAACTGAAGCTTTCTTT
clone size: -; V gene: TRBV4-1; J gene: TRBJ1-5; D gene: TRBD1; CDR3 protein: CASSQGMTGISNQPQHF; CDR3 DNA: TGCGCCAGCAGCCAAGGAATGACAGGGATAAGCAATCAGCCCCAGCATTTT
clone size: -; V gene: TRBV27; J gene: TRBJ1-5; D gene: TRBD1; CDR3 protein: CASSHDRVKPQHF; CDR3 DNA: TGTGCCAGCAGTCACGACAGGGTTAAGCCCCAGCATTTT
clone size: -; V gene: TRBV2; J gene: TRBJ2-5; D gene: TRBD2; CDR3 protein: CASSENGSGRETQYF; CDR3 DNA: TGTGCCAGCAGTGAAAATGGTAGCGGGAGGGAGACCCAGTACTTC
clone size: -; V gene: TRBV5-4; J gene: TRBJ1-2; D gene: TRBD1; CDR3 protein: CASSLQGAQVGYGYTF; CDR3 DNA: TGTGCCAGCAGCTTACAGGGGGCGCAGGTGGGGTATGGCTACACCTTC
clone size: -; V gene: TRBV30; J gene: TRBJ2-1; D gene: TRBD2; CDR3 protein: CAWAAGLAYNEQFF; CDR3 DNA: TGTGCCTGGGCTGCGGGACTAGCATACAATGAGCAGTTCTTC
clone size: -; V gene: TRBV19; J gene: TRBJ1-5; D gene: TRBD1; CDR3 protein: CASSMGQSGQPQHF; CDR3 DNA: TGTGCCAGTAGTATGGGACAGAGCGGTCAGCCCCAGCATTTT
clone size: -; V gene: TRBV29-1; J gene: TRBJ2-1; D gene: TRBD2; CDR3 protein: CSAPGTSSYNEQFF; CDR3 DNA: TGCAGCGCCCCCGGGACTAGCTCCTACAATGAGCAGTTCTTC
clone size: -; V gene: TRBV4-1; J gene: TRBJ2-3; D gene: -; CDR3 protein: CASSQVGGKDTQYF; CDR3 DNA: TGCGCCAGCAGCCAAGTGGGGGGAAAAGATACGCAGTATTTT
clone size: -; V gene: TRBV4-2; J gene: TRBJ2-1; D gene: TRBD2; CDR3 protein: CASSLILAGGNEQFF; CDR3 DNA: TGTGCCAGCAGTCTTATTCTAGCGGGAGGCAATGAGCAGTTCTTC
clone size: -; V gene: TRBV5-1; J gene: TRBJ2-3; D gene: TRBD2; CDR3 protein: CASSPGLGRTDTQYF; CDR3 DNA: TGCGCCAGCAGCCCTGGACTAGGGCGCACAGATACGCAGTATTTT
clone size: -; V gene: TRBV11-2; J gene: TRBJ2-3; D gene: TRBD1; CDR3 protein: CASSLDPGQGTDTQYF; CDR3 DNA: TGTGCCAGCAGCTTGGATCCGGGACAGGGCACAGATACGCAGTATTTT
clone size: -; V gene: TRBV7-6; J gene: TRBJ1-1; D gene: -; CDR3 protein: CASSLERTEAFF; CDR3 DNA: TGTGCCAGCAGCTTAGAGCGCACTGAAGCTTTCTTT
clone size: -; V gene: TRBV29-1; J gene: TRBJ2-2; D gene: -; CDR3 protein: CSVTLSANTGELFF; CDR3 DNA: TGCAGCGTGACCCTCAGCGCGAACACCGGGGAGCTGTTTTTT
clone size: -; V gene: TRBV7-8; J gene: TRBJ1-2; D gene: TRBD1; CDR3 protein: CASSLGTGTGGGYTF; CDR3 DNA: TGTGCCAGCAGCTTAGGAACCGGGACAGGGGGCGGCTACACCTTC
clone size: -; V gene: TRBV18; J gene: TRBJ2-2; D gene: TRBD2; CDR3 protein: CASSPLTSGSYVGELFF; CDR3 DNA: TGTGCCAGCTCACCTCTCACTAGCGGGAGCTACGTCGGGGAGCTGTTTTTT